These 15 T cell receptor beta chains were all obtained from the same sample, sequenced in a study of blood T cell repertoires in COVID-19. Clones were sequenced by immunoSEQ multiplex PCR, and TCRdb holds only the in-frame ones, with some missing. The table lists about 210,000 clones, more than 75% of them singletons. The sequencing sample was made of PBMCs or T cells enriched from blood (not recorded which). The receptors shown here come from a man aged 25 to 40 with acute COVID-19.

The gene calls are TRBV9 and TRBJ1-2; D not certain. Trimming removed 5 bases at V and 5 bases at J, with 16 bases between. Germline V gene lookup returns CDR1 SGDLS and CDR2 YYNGEE. The length of the CDR3 is 14 residues. The CDR3, as DNA: TGTGCCAGCAGTTTTTCATCCGGGGAATATGGCTACACCTTC. This codes for CASSFSSGEYGYTF.

In its sample, this clone was seen a few times. The chain uses TRBV29-1 and TRBJ2-2; 8 nucleotides align to TRBD1. CDR3 length: 17 residues. The V segment lost 8 bases and the J segment 5 bases; nucleotides outside the gene matches: 19. Per germline, CDR1 SQVTM and CDR2 ANQGSEA. The DNA of the CDR3 is TGCAGCCTACACCCTCCCCGGACAGGGTTAAGGACCGGGGAGCTGTTTTTT. The encoded protein is CSLHPPRTGLRTGELFF.

The rearrangement links TRBV3-1 (or the pseudogene TRBV3-2) to TRBJ1-1; no clear D. The CDR3 spans 14 residues. V was clipped by 0 bases and J by 7 bases, with 12 bases between them. Germline V gene lookup returns CDR1 LGHDT and CDR2 YNNKEL (reference sequence). CDR3 coding DNA: TGTGCCAGCAGCCAAGATGGCGGGAGGAATGAAGCTTTCTTT. It specifies CASSQDGGRNEAFF.

The chain is built from TRBV30 and TRBJ1-3; D unresolved. Per the germline V gene, CDR1 is GTSNPN and CDR2 is SVGIG (reference sequence). The CDR3 spans 13 residues. V dropped 2 bases and J dropped 0 bases, with 5 bases sitting between them. This CDR3 is CAWSFNSGNTIYF. In DNA form, the CDR3 reads TGTGCCTGGAGTTTTAACTCTGGAAACACCATATATTTT.

The gene calls are TRBV10-3 and TRBJ1-3, with 8 bases matching TRBD1. This CDR3 has 16 amino acids. J lost 4 bases, V lost 5 bases, and 10 bases had no gene match. CDR1 is ENHRY and CDR2 is SYGVKD in the germline V gene. The CDR3 here is CAISSFSGGSGNTIYF. CDR3 bases: TGTGCCATCAGTTCATTCTCAGGGGGCTCCGGAAACACCATATATTTT.

In this sample, this clone turned up a few times. This sequence joins TRBV21-1 and TRBJ1-1; the D call in the table, TRBD1, was not verified against the DNA. TRBV21-1 corresponds to a pseudogene. The CDR3 extends over 13 amino acids. CDR3 sequence: CASIREANTEAFF. As DNA, the CDR3 is TGTGCCAGCATCAGGGAAGCCAACACTGAAGCTTTCTTT.

The chain links TRBV5-1 to TRBJ2-5; no firm D call. The V end lost 0 bases, the J end lost 5 bases, and 11 bases lay between the germline ends. CDR1 and CDR2 from the germline V gene are SGHRS and YFSETQ. There are 14 residues in the CDR3. This CDR3 reads CASSLASSWETQYF. Here the CDR3 DNA reads TGCGCCAGCAGCTTGGCGTCCAGTTGGGAGACCCAGTACTTC.

The gene calls are TRBV6-5 and TRBJ2-2; the D gene is possibly TRBD1 (6 bases). V was shortened by 6 bases and J by 4 bases, with 15 bases between the two germline ends. This CDR3 is 15 amino acids long. From germline, CDR1 is MNHEY and CDR2 SVGAGI. Here the CDR3 reads CASRQRGTATGELFF. The CDR3 nucleotides read TGTGCCAGCAGGCAAAGGGGGACGGCCACCGGGGAGCTGTTTTTT.

This clone was seen only a few times. The chain is built from TRBV28 and TRBJ1-1; D ambiguous. The CDR3 is made up of 14 amino acids. Germline V gene lookup returns CDR1 MDHEN and CDR2 SYDVKM. V shed 3 bases and J shed 1 base, with 9 bases lying between them. The CDR3 coding sequence is TGTGCCAGCAGTTTGTTCGGAGCGAACACTGAAGCTTTCTTT. Translating it yields CASSLFGANTEAFF.

The chain has TRBV5-4 and TRBJ2-2, with 7 bases identical to TRBD1. The V gene end was trimmed by 7 bases and the J gene end by 6 bases; junction bases not matched to a gene: 6. This CDR3 has 13 residues. The germline gives CDR1 SGHNT, CDR2 YYREEE (reference sequence). The CDR3 spells CASLGQISGELFF. In DNA, the CDR3 is TGTGCCAGCTTGGGACAGATCTCCGGGGAGCTGTTTTTT.

V usage is TRBV7-6 and J usage is TRBJ2-3, with 12 bases aligning to TRBD2. The CDR3 runs 17 residues. V lost 0 bases to trimming and J lost 3 bases; unmatched junction nucleotides: 4. CDR1 and CDR2 (germline): SGHVS, FNYEAQ. CDR3: CASSLAASGGVTDTQYF. The CDR3 coding sequence is TGTGCCAGCAGCTTAGCGGCTAGCGGGGGGGTAACAGATACGCAGTATTTT.

The rearrangement links TRBV6-1 to TRBJ2-7, with 7 bases matching TRBD1. There are 16 residues in the CDR3. Germline V gene lookup returns CDR1 MNHNS and CDR2 SASEGT. V lost 1 base and J lost 2; bases outside the gene matches: 8. CDR3 sequence: CASSEGGWGQTYEQYF. Here the CDR3 DNA reads TGTGCCAGCAGTGAAGGAGGGTGGGGACAGACCTACGAGCAGTACTTC.

The gene calls are TRBV5-1 and TRBJ2-3; 11 bases match TRBD1. The CDR3 has 16 amino acids. V gave up 0 bases and J gave up 2 bases; unmatched junction bases: 2. Germline V lookup: CDR1 SGHRS, CDR2 YFSETQ. CDR3 in amino acids: CASSLGTGGNTDTQYF. CDR3 nucleotide sequence: TGCGCCAGCAGCTTGGGGACAGGGGGCAACACAGATACGCAGTATTTT.

V usage is TRBV4-1 and J usage is TRBJ2-2, with 13 bases aligning to TRBD2. V dropped 5 bases and J dropped 4; count of bases not matched to a gene: 4. CDR1 and CDR2 from the germline V gene are MGHRA and YSYEKL. The CDR3 contains 16 residues. In DNA form, the CDR3 reads TGCGCCAGCAGCTGGGGACTAGCGGGGCGCACCGGGGAGCTGTTTTTT. Protein product: CASSWGLAGRTGELFF.

The chain couples TRBV4-1 to TRBJ1-5; possibly TRBD1 for D (6 bases). Looked up from germline, CDR1 is MGHRA and CDR2 is YSYEKL. The V end was cut by 4 bases, the J end by 7 bases, with 11 bases between. CDR3 length: 13 residues. In nucleotides, the CDR3 is TGCGCCAGCAGCCTCGGACAGAACCAGCCCCAGCATTTT. Encoded protein: CASSLGQNQPQHF.